What follows describes a single T cell receptor (beta chain). The sample is drawn from a study of blood T cell repertoires in COVID-19. The CDR3 runs 13 residues. The ends were cut back, 6 bases at V and 9 bases at J, with 17 bases in the middle. Germline V lookup: CDR1 MDHEN, CDR2 SYDVKM. Method: immunoSEQ multiplex PCR; TCRdb's copy keeps in-frame clones and lacks some. Here the sample spans a few hundred thousand clones, around 87% being singletons. The chain recombines TRBV28 with TRBJ2-5; D is perhaps TRBD2 (7 bases). The specimen was peripheral blood. This TCR was sampled from a man in his sixties with acute or convalescent COVID-19. CDR3: CASSRAGAGPQYF. CDR3 nucleotides: TGTGCCAGCAGCCGCGCGGGGGCCGGGCCCCAGTACTTC.